This entry features one T cell receptor (beta chain) sequence. Its antigen is as yet unknown. TCRdb reprocessed the 5' RACE reads, keeping one entry per CDR3 protein, no DNA. The sample table includes about 550,000 distinct CDR3 sequences. The germline gives CDR1 DFQATT, CDR2 SNEGSKA (reference sequence). The CDR3 is 14 residues long. The data are from a study of T cells expressing NK-cell markers. General study results and limits: Among CD8+ T cells from about six donors, dominant NKG2C+ clonotypes accounted for roughly 1.0-7.0%.

This TCR was sampled from a man between 18 and 29 years old in good health. The sequenced sample consisted of blood T cells: a sorted CD56 or NKG2C T cell subset, CD4+ or CD8+ T cells, or bulk PBMC T cells (not recorded which). V gene TRBV20-1 combines with J gene TRBJ2-7. The CDR3 sequence is CSARAPDFAYEQYF.